This paragraph covers one T cell receptor (beta chain) sequence. This clonotype showed up many times. Its antigen has not been determined. Base qualities are missing; no much larger clone stands one base away. The sample belongs to a study of early T cells in non-severe SARS-CoV-2 infection (dated by TCRdb to about 2021). Turning to the overall study: Because TCR sequencing relied on bulk RNA taken from unsorted whole blood, pairing of alpha and beta chains was not possible. Overall study results and their limits: VDJdb matching was skewed toward anti-spike CD8 responses, so virus-specific expansions were likely underestimated and private and CD4 specificities were missed.

The study was a case-control design nested within a healthcare worker cohort in London, UK, with weekly nasopharyngeal swab PCR tests and blood sampling. Healthcare workers were recruited during the week of the UK lockdown, between 23 and 31 March 2020, and followed weekly for up to roughly 16 weeks. V lost 7 bases and J lost 7 bases, and the count of bases not matched to a germline gene is 7. CDR1 and CDR2, looked up from the germline V gene, are SGHVS and FQNEAQ. Spanning cysteine to phenylalanine, the CDR3 consists of 13 amino acids. Left in the record is the CDR3 DNA by itself, 39 bases read in frame from the first base. The library was produced with 5' RACE. Sequenced using a NextSeq 500. The TCR library protocol attached unique molecular identifiers to individual cDNA molecules to correct for sequencing error and PCR bias. TCR alpha and beta chains were both sequenced, and the abundances of alpha and beta sequences in each sample were closely correlated with each other. As for how the authors treated the data: V gene, J gene and CDR3 annotation of TCR sequences was performed with Decombinator V4. Expanded TCRs were defined as changing significantly between any two time points under a Poisson model with p below 0.0001. Abundances of TCRs were expressed as counts per million after normalisation to the total number of TCRs sequenced in each sample. TRAV1-2 paired with TRAJ12, TRAJ20 or TRAJ33 defined MAIT TCRs, while TRAV10 paired with TRAJ18 defined iNKT TCRs. VDJdb, accessed 1 November 2021, was searched for CMV, EBV and SARS-CoV-2 annotated TCRs, excluding TCRs annotated for multiple antigens. The public reads were quality trimmed at Q25 with fastp and then assembled into clones with MiXCR by TCRdb, keeping productive beta chains. Identical CDR3 proteins give one entry, which carries the most common genes and DNA. V and J calls and clone size were set by TCRdb, not the authors. In this sample the table shows 30,000 to 40,000 distinct CDR3 sequences, roughly 4.8% of which occur a single time. Of the sample, 15% to 20% is held by the ten largest clones.

This sequence was found in an adult who was a healthcare worker with PCR-confirmed SARS-CoV-2 infection or an uninfected control (not recorded which). The specimen sequenced was whole blood. The sequence links TRBV7-8 to TRBJ2-1, with 7 central nucleotides matching TRBD2. The bases are TGTGCCAGCACCCCTCTCGGGAGGAATGAGCAGTTCTTC. Its product reads: CASTPLGRNEQFF.